Below are 31 T cell receptor beta chains sequenced from a single sample in a study of neurological immune-mediated disorders (dated by TCRdb to between 2018 and 2021). Library preparation employed 5' RACE. This sample was sequenced with an Illumina HiSeq 2500. Clones were called with MiXCR by TCRdb after fastp trimmed the public reads at Q25, and only in-frame beta chains were retained. For every CDR3 protein sequence, its rows merge into one entry that carries the most common genes and DNA. For this sample there are 55,000 to 65,000 distinct CDR3 sequences; 3% to 4% appear just once. The biggest ten clones account for roughly 2% of the sample. Material: PBMCs. These receptors came from a woman in her forties or fifties with multiple sclerosis.

This clonotype has a count of ten or more. The genes are TRBV7-6 and TRBJ2-3; D ambiguous. The CDR3 extends over 13 amino acids. The germline V gene has CDR1 SGHVS and CDR2 FNYEAQ. With 5 bases removed from V and 1 base from J, the gap between germline ends came to 7 bases. The CDR3 nucleotides read TGTGCCAGCAGCCCAATACGCACAGATACGCAGTATTTT. Translated: CASSPIRTDTQYF.

This clonotype was seen many times. This sequence joins TRBV6-2 or TRBV6-3 and TRBJ1-4; tentative D call: TRBD1 (6 bases). The CDR3 covers 17 residues. The germline V gene encodes CDR1 MNHEY and CDR2 SVGEGT. Trimming stripped 2 bases from V and 0 bases from J, with 13 bases between. CDR3 sequence: CASSYGTPYATNEKLFF. The CDR3 nucleotides read TGTGCCAGCAGTTACGGGACACCATATGCAACTAATGAAAAACTGTTTTTT.

This clonotype has more than one count but fewer than ten. J is TRBJ2-6 and V is TRBV24-1, with D possibly TRBD2 on 5 matching bases. This CDR3 region has 15 residues. V was clipped by 6 bases and J by 1 base, with 9 bases between them. The germline V gene has CDR1 KGHDR and CDR2 SFDVKD. The CDR3 is CATSPGYSGANVLTF. CDR3 bases: TGTGCCACCAGTCCGGGGTATTCTGGGGCCAACGTCCTGACTTTC.

This clonotype has ten or more counts. A junction boundary mismatches the germline segment, possibly from a read error. V gene TRBV10-3 combines with J gene TRBJ1-5, with TRBD1 matching over 9 bases. Germline loops: CDR1 ENHRY, CDR2 SYGVKD. This CDR3 spans 15 amino acids. CDR3 loop: CATHPGQGTNQPQNF. Here the CDR3 DNA reads TGTGCCACCCATCCGGGACAGGGAACAAATCAGCCCCAGAATTTT.

This clonotype was seen repeatedly, ten times or more. The V and J genes are TRBV29-1 and TRBJ2-2, with 8 bases lining up with TRBD1. Looked up from germline, CDR1 is SQVTM and CDR2 is ANQGSEA. CDR3 length: 15 amino acids. V lost 7 bases and J lost 1; bases outside the gene matches: 8. DNA of the CDR3: TGCAGCGCCAGACAGGGGACCCAGAACACCGGGGAGCTGTTTTTT. It encodes CSARQGTQNTGELFF.

This clonotype has at least ten counts. The V gene is TRBV20-1, the J gene TRBJ2-2, with D hard to call. The germline V gene has CDR1 DFQATT and CDR2 SNEGSKA (reference sequence). The V and J ends lost 3 bases and 5 bases respectively, with 7 bases between them. The CDR3 spans 12 residues. The CDR3 protein is CSARGWTGELFF. CDR3 DNA sequence: TGCAGTGCTAGGGGGTGGACCGGGGAGCTGTTTTTT.

This clonotype was found many times. V and J are TRBV7-3 and TRBJ2-2; a weak D match, TRBD2 (6 bases). Germline CDR1 SGHTA, CDR2 FQGTGA. This CDR3 comprises 13 residues. Trimming cost V 5 bases and J 6 bases, with 10 bases left between them. CDR3 residues: CASSPPGAGELFF. In DNA, the CDR3 is TGTGCCAGCAGCCCCCCGGGGGCCGGGGAGCTGTTTTTT.

This clonotype was observed many times. The chain joins TRBV5-1 to TRBJ2-5; no definite D call. Between the trimmed V and J ends, which lost 4 bases and 3 bases, there was a span of 10 bases. The length of the CDR3 is 13 residues. CDR1 is SGHRS, CDR2 YFSETQ, per germline. CDR3 DNA: TGCGCCAGCAGCCCCGTTCCCGAAGAGACCCAGTACTTC. Its translation is CASSPVPEETQYF.

On this clonotype: A much larger clone differs by one base, so this may be a read error. V usage is TRBV7-2 and J usage is TRBJ2-3; D assignment may be TRBD1 or TRBD2 (6 bases each). The CDR3 is 17 residues long. Germline assignment: CDR1 SGHTA and CDR2 FQGNSA. The CDR3 reads CASSRGHLGGYTVTQYF. DNA of the CDR3: TGTGCCAGCAGCCGTGGGCACCTCGGGGGCTACACAGTTACGCAGTATTTT.

This clonotype occurred many times. CDR3 sequence: CASSPRTGGNSPLHF. As DNA, the CDR3 is TGTGCCAGCAGCCCTCGGACAGGGGGTAATTCACCCCTCCACTTT. The chain carries TRBV7-2 and TRBJ1-6; 10 nucleotides match TRBD1. The CDR3 extends over 15 amino acids. Germline values: CDR1 SGHTA, CDR2 FQGNSA. V shed 5 bases, J shed 6 bases, and the junction held 4 bases outside the gene matches.

Note on this clonotype: A single base separates this from a much larger clone, so it may be a read error. The chain is built from TRBV20-1 and TRBJ2-6; a weak D match, TRBD1 (5 bases). The germline V gene has CDR1 DFQATT and CDR2 SNEGSKA (reference sequence). The CDR3 has 13 residues. The CDR3, as DNA: TGCAGTGCCCCAGGCTCTGGGGCCAAAGTCCTGACTTTC. Encoded protein: CSAPGSGAKVLTF.

This clonotype was seen many times. This chain uses TRBV29-1 with TRBJ2-1, with D perhaps given as TRBD1 or TRBD2 (5 bases each). Germline CDR1 SQVTM, CDR2 ANQGSEA. V was trimmed by 7 bases and J by 4 bases, leaving 8 bases between them. This CDR3 contains 11 residues. The CDR3 protein is CSGQRYNEQFF. As DNA, the CDR3 is TGCAGCGGACAGCGGTACAATGAGCAGTTCTTC.

This clonotype was recorded at least ten times. The V gene is TRBV20-1, the J gene TRBJ1-2; TRBD1 matches 7 bases. CDR1 is DFQATT and CDR2 is SNEGSKA in the germline V gene (reference sequence). V gave up 1 base and J gave up 2 bases; unmatched junction bases: 1. CDR3 length equals 13 residues. The CDR3 here is CSARGQGNYGYTF. CDR3 DNA sequence: TGCAGTGCTAGAGGACAGGGAAACTATGGCTACACCTTC.

Notes on this clonotype: A much larger clonotype is one base distant, so this may be a read error. The CDR3 region is CSALGAGRNSPLNF. The CDR3 nucleotides are TGCAGTGCTCTAGGGGCGGGGAGGAATTCACCCCTCAACTTT. V usage is TRBV20-1 and J usage is TRBJ1-6, with a possible D match to TRBD1 (5 bases). The CDR3 runs 14 residues. Germline V gives CDR1 DFQATT, CDR2 SNEGSKA (reference sequence).

This clonotype was observed once. A much larger clone lies a single base off, so this may be a read error. The rearrangement links TRBV3-1 to TRBJ2-7, with D perhaps matching TRBD1 or TRBD2 (5 bases each). This CDR3 is built from 14 residues. Germline V gene data show CDR1 as LGHDT and CDR2 as YNNKEL (reference sequence). V was clipped by 3 bases and J by 3 bases, with 12 bases between them. The DNA of the CDR3 is TGTGCCAGCAGCCACCGGGAAAGGGGCTACGAGCAGTACTTC. This gives the protein CASSHRERGYEQYF.

In its sample, this clonotype was seen many times. The V gene is TRBV5-1, the J gene TRBJ2-7, with D possibly matching TRBD2 (6 bases). Trimming took off 0 bases at V and 0 bases at J, with 10 bases between the two ends. CDR1 is SGHRS, CDR2 YFSETQ, per germline. The CDR3 loop spans 15 amino acids. CDR3 sequence reads: CASSLAAGYSYEQYF. The DNA for the CDR3 is TGCGCCAGCAGCTTGGCCGCGGGGTACTCCTACGAGCAGTACTTC.

This clonotype has ten or more counts. The chain employs TRBV20-1 and TRBJ2-7; TRBD1 is a possible D gene (6 bases). Between the trimmed V and J ends, which lost 5 bases and 0 bases, there was a span of 11 bases. Germline V gene sequence: CDR1 DFQATT, CDR2 SNEGSKA (reference sequence). CDR3 length: 13 residues. CDR3 sequence: CSARDTFSYEQYF. The CDR3 DNA sequence: TGCAGTGCTCGGGACACCTTCTCCTACGAGCAGTACTTC.

This clonotype was found many times. The genes are TRBV5-6 and TRBJ1-4; D not certain. Germline assignment: CDR1 SGHDT and CDR2 YYEEEE. V dropped 4 bases and J dropped 0 bases, with 4 bases sitting between them. The CDR3 has 13 amino acids. CDR3: CASSIPTNEKLFF. The CDR3 DNA follows: TGTGCCAGCAGCATTCCAACTAATGAAAAACTGTTTTTT. The whole variable domain, remainder taken from reference TRBV5-6 and TRBJ1-4, is DAGVTQSPTHLIKTRGQQVTLRCSPKSGHDTVSWYQQALGQGPQFIFQYYEEEERQRGNFPDRFSGHQFPNYSSELNVNALLLGDSALYLCASSIPTNEKLFFGSGTQLSVL.

There are many counts of this clonotype. The chain links TRBV5-1 to TRBJ1-3; possible D gene TRBD1, 5 bases. CDR1 and CDR2 from the germline V gene are SGHRS and YFSETQ. The CDR3 loop spans 15 amino acids. The V end lost 3 bases, the J end lost 0 bases, and 10 bases lay between the germline ends. The CDR3 DNA reads as TGCGCCAGCAGCTCGGGACGGGGCTCTGGAAACACCATATATTTT. Its translation is CASSSGRGSGNTIYF.

Ten or more counts support this clonotype. The rearrangement links TRBV5-1 to TRBJ2-7, with 7 bases aligning to TRBD1. V dropped 4 bases and J dropped 5; count of bases not matched to a gene: 9. Germline V gives CDR1 SGHRS, CDR2 YFSETQ. The CDR3 loop spans 14 amino acids. The CDR3: CASSPGTVRNEQYF. The CDR3 coding sequence is TGCGCCAGCAGCCCCGGGACAGTACGGAACGAGCAGTACTTC.

This clonotype has at least ten counts. A single base separates this from a much larger clone, so it may be a read error. The rearrangement joins TRBV20-1 to TRBJ2-2, with D uncertain. Trimming pared 3 bases from V and 5 bases from J, leaving 7 bases between. Per germline, CDR1 DFQATT and CDR2 SNEGSKA (reference sequence). The CDR3 is made up of 12 amino acids. The CDR3 is CSASRTTGELFF. CDR3 DNA sequence: TGCAGTGCTAGCCGTACTACCGGGGAGCTGTTTTTT.

This clonotype was found many times. The V gene is TRBV7-8, the J gene TRBJ2-1, with 12 positions matching TRBD1. Germline-derived CDR1 and CDR2 are SGHVS and FQNEAQ. This CDR3 is built from 16 residues. V was pared by 3 bases and J by 4 bases, with 4 bases of the junction left unmatched. The CDR3 DNA reads as TGTGCCAGCAGCTTCCCGGGACAGGGGGCGTACAATGAGCAGTTCTTC. It specifies CASSFPGQGAYNEQFF. Using reference TRBV7-8 and TRBJ2-1 for the parts outside the CDR3, the full variable domain is GAGVSQSPRYKVAKRGQDVALRCDPISGHVSLFWYQQALGQGPEFLTYFQNEAQLDKSGLPSDRFFAERPEGSVSTLKIQRTQQEDSAVYLCASSFPGQGAYNEQFFGPGTRLTVL.

Only a few counts were recorded for this clonotype. The CDR3 bases are TGCAGCGCCGCCCTGGGGGGGGTGTACGAGCAGTTCTTC. Protein sequence: CSAALGGVYEQFF. The V and J genes are TRBV29-1 and TRBJ2-1, with 7 positions matching TRBD2. From germline, CDR1 is SQVTM and CDR2 ANQGSEA. Trimming at V came to 7 bases and at J to 10 bases, leaving 13 bases not matched to a gene. This CDR3 has 13 residues.

This clonotype has at least ten counts. This chain joins TRBV20-1 and TRBJ2-1; tentatively, D is TRBD2 (6 bases). The CDR3 contains 12 residues. The ends were cut back, 5 bases at V and 8 bases at J, with 13 bases in the middle. Germline-derived CDR1 and CDR2 are DFQATT and SNEGSKA (reference sequence). The CDR3 spells CSAETSFDEQFF. CDR3 in DNA: TGCAGTGCTGAGACTAGTTTCGATGAGCAGTTCTTC.

This clonotype was counted at least ten times. The chain recombines TRBV20-1 with TRBJ1-4; D ambiguous. The CDR3 is 14 residues long. Trimming stripped 3 bases from V and 3 bases from J, with 11 bases between. CDR1 is DFQATT and CDR2 is SNEGSKA in the germline V gene (reference sequence). This CDR3 reads CSASRGLANEKLFF. The CDR3 DNA reads as TGCAGTGCTAGCAGAGGGCTGGCTAATGAAAAACTGTTTTTT.

This clonotype has a count of ten or more. The chain is built from TRBV7-9 and TRBJ1-2, with D perhaps TRBD1 (5 bases). Trimming pared 4 bases from V and 4 bases from J, leaving 10 bases between. The CDR3 sequence is 13 residues long. Germline V gene sequence: CDR1 SEHNR, CDR2 FQNEAQ (reference sequence). This CDR3 is CASSSRDLYGYTF. CDR3 coding DNA: TGTGCCAGCAGCTCCCGGGACCTCTATGGCTACACCTTC.

This clonotype has a count of ten or more. V is TRBV20-1 and J is TRBJ2-1, with 11 bases matching TRBD2. Germline V gene lookup returns CDR1 DFQATT and CDR2 SNEGSKA (reference sequence). V dropped 7 bases and J dropped 5; count of bases not matched to a gene: 4. The CDR3 spans 13 residues. CDR3 in amino acids: CSVSGRAHNEQFF. The CDR3 DNA follows: TGCAGTGTTAGCGGGAGGGCCCACAATGAGCAGTTCTTC.

This clonotype was recorded at least ten times. In nucleotides, the CDR3 is TGTGCCAGCAGTTTAGGGACAGGGTCTGGTTCACCCCTCCACTTT. It is translated as CASSLGTGSGSPLHF. The chain has TRBV12-3 or TRBV12-4 and TRBJ1-6; the match to TRBD1 covers 8 bases. This CDR3 contains 15 residues. The junction had 5 bases not matched to a gene; V was cut back by 1 base and J by 9 bases.

This clonotype was seen at least ten times. This rearrangement joins TRBV10-3 to TRBJ1-2; 7 bases agree with TRBD1. Germline-derived CDR1 and CDR2 are ENHRY and SYGVKD. Losses at the gene ends were 3 bases for V and 6 bases for J; bases not matched to a gene: 4. The CDR3 contains 13 residues. Here the CDR3 reads CAISERQGDGYTF. DNA for the CDR3: TGTGCCATCAGTGAACGACAGGGCGATGGCTACACCTTC.

Sample share makes this clonotype medium-sized. This sequence joins TRBV9 and TRBJ1-2; TRBD1 aligns across 7 bases. Germline V lookup: CDR1 SGDLS, CDR2 YYNGEE. V was clipped by 0 bases and J by 6 bases; unmatched bases: 5. This CDR3 is built from 14 residues. The chain's CDR3 is CASSVDGTANGYTF. In DNA form, the CDR3 reads TGTGCCAGCAGCGTAGATGGGACAGCGAATGGCTACACCTTC.

This clonotype occurred many times. This may stem from a read error, because a much larger clone lies one nucleotide away. The chain joins TRBV7-9 to TRBJ1-4; D unresolved. Germline V gene data show CDR1 as SEHNR and CDR2 as FQNEAQ (reference sequence). CDR3 length: 11 amino acids. The CDR3 DNA is TGTGCCAGCAGCTTAGGTAAAAGGATGATTTTT. Translated: CASSLGKRMIF.